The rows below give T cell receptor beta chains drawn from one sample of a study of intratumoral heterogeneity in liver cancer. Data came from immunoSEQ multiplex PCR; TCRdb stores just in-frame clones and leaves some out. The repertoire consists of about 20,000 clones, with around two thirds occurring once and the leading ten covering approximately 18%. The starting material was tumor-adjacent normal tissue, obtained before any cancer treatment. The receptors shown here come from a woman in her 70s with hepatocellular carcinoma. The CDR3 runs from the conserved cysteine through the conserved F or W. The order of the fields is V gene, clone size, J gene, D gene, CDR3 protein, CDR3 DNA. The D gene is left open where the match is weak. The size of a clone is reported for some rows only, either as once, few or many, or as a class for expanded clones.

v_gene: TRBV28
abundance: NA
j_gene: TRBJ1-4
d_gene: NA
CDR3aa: CASKKGANEKLFF
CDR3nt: TGTGCCAGCAAAAAGGGGGCTAATGAAAAACTGTTTTTT

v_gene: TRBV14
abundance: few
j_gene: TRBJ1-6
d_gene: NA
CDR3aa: CASSQGGRGSPLHF
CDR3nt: TGTGCCAGCAGCCAGGGGGGCCGGGGATCACCCCTCCACTTT

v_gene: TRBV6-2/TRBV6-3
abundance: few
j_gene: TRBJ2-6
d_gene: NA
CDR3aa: CASSQGIYSGANVLTF
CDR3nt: TGTGCCAGCAGCCAGGGAATATACTCTGGGGCCAACGTCCTGACTTTC

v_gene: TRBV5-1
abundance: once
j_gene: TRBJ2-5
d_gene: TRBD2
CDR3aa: CASSLRLAGGLETQYF
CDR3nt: TGCGCCAGCAGCCTACGACTAGCGGGAGGGTTGGAGACCCAGTACTTC

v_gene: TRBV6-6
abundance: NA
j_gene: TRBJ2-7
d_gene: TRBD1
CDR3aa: CASSYGTDYEQYF
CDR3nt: TGTGCCAGCAGTTACGGGACAGACTACGAGCAGTACTTC

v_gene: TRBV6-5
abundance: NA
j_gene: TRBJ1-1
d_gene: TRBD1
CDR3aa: CASSRDSNTEAFF
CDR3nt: TGTGCCAGCAGCAGGGACAGTAACACTGAAGCTTTCTTT

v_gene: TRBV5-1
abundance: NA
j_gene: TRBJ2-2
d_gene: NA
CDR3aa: CASSGGLRGPGTGELFF
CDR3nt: TGCGCCAGCAGCGGGGGCCTCCGCGGGCCTGGAACCGGGGAGCTGTTTTTT

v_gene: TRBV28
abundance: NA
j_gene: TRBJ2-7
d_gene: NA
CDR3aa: CASSAGQLPSEQYF
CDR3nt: TGTGCCAGCAGTGCGGGCCAGTTACCATCCGAGCAGTACTTC

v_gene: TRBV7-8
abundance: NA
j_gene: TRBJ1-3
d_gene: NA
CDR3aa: CASSLGSGGYGNTIYF
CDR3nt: TGTGCCAGCAGCTTAGGCAGTGGGGGGTACGGAAACACCATATATTTT

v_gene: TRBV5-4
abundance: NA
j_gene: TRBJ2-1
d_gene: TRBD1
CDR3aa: CASSLVARGTLEGNEQFF
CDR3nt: TGTGCCAGCAGCTTGGTGGCCAGGGGGACGCTAGAGGGGAATGAGCAGTTCTTC

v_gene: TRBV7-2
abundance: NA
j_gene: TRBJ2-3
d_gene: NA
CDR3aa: CASSLIYTDTQYF
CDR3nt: TGTGCCAGCAGCTTAATTTACACAGATACGCAGTATTTT

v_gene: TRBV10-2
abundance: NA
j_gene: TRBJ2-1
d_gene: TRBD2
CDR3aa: CASNPGLAGGGGFF
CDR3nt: TGCGCCAGCAATCCGGGACTAGCGGGAGGGGGAGGGTTCTTC

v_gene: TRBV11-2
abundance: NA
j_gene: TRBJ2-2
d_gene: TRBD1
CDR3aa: CASSLGTGAIGELFF
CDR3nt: TGTGCCAGCAGCTTAGGGACAGGGGCGATCGGGGAGCTGTTTTTT

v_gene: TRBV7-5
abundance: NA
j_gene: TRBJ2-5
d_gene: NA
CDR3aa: CARSLAGLANQETQYF
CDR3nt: TGTGCCAGAAGCTTAGCCGGACTAGCCAACCAAGAGACCCAGTACTTC

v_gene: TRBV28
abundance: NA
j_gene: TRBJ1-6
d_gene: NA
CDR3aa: CASSFDSTPGSPLHF
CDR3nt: TGTGCCAGCAGTTTTGATTCCACTCCGGGTTCACCCCTCCACTTT

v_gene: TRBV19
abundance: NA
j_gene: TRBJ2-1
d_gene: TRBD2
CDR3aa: CASSTRGQGASGKLSNEQFF
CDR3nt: TGTGCCAGTAGCACTAGAGGCCAAGGGGCTAGCGGGAAACTATCCAATGAGCAGTTCTTC

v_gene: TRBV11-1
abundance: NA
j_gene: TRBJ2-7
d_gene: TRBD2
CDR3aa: CASSRAEGGAYEQYF
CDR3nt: TGTGCCAGCAGTCGTGCTGAGGGAGGGGCTTACGAGCAGTACTTC

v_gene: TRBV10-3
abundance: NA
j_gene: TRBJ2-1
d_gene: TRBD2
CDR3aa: CAISEPSGVHNEQFF
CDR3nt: TGTGCCATCAGTGAACCTAGCGGGGTCCACAATGAGCAGTTCTTC

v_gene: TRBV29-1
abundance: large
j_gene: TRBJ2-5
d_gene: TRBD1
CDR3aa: CSVESDRGRGETQYF
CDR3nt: TGCAGCGTTGAATCGGACAGGGGGCGAGGGGAGACCCAGTACTTC

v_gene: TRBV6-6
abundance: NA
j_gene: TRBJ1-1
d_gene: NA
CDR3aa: CASSYWIMENTEAFF
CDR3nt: TGTGCCAGCAGTTACTGGATTATGGAGAACACTGAAGCTTTCTTT

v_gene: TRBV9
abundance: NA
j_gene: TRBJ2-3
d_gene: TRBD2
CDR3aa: CASSDRLAGEDTQYF
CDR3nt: TGTGCCAGCAGCGACCGACTAGCGGGAGAAGATACGCAGTATTTT

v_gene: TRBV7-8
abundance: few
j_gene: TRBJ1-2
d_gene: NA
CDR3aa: CASSQNRERGYTF
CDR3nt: TGTGCCAGCAGCCAGAACAGGGAGCGTGGCTACACCTTC

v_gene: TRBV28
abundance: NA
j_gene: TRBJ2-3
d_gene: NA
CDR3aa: CASSPRGGRVGLDTQYF
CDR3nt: TGTGCCAGCAGCCCCCGGGGCGGGCGCGTAGGGTTAGATACGCAGTATTTT

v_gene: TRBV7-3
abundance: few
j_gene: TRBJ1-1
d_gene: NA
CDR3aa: CASSLGGALNTEAFF
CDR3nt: TGTGCCAGCAGCTTGGGCGGGGCATTGAACACTGAAGCTTTCTTT

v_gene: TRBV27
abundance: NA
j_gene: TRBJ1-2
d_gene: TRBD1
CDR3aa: CASSGGLAGYTF
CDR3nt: TGTGCCAGTTCAGGGGGCTTGGCTGGCTACACCTTC

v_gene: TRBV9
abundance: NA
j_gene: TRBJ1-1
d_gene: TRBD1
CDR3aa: CASSVDGRQGAEAFF
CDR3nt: TGTGCCAGCAGCGTAGATGGGCGGCAGGGGGCTGAAGCTTTCTTT

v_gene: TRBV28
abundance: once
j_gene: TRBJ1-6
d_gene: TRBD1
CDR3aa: CASSDDRGYPISPLHF
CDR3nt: TGTGCCAGCAGTGATGACAGGGGGTACCCCATTTCACCCCTCCACTTT

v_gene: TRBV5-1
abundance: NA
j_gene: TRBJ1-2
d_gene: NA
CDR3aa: CASSLGYSGYTF
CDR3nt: TGCGCCAGCAGCTTGGGTTACTCTGGCTACACCTTC

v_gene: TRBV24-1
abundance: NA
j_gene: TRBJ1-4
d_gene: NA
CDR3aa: CATSDLNEEKLFF
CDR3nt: TGTGCCACCAGTGATTTGAACGAGGAAAAACTGTTTTTT

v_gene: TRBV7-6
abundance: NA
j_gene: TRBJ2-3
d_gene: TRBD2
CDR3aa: CASSLGAGDTDTQYF
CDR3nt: TGTGCCAGCAGCTTAGGGGCGGGAGACACAGATACGCAGTATTTT

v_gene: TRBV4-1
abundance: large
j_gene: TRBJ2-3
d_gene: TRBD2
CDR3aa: CASSQEPGTSGGTQYF
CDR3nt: TGCGCCAGCAGCCAGGAACCCGGGACTAGCGGGGGTACGCAGTATTTT